This T cell receptor beta chain was sequenced for a study of cytomegalovirus exposure and HLA in healthy donors. The germline V gene encodes CDR1 MDHEN and CDR2 SYDVKM. The ends lost 6 bases at V and 3 bases at J; junction bases unmatched: 11. The CDR3 runs to 15 residues. Using immunoSEQ multiplex PCR, the repertoire was profiled, and TCRdb retains in-frame clones only, with some absent. The repertoire consists of 100,000 to 150,000 clones, with over 85% occurring once and the leading ten covering 1.9%. Concerning this clone: Its specificity is not known.

Broader study findings: The study recorded fewer than 200 TCR beta chains that were cytomegalovirus-associated.

The TCR sequence derives from a woman in her late teens or twenties in good health and CMV-seronegative. V usage is TRBV28 and J usage is TRBJ2-7, with TRBD2 identical over 7 bases. The sequencing input was PBMCs. Written as DNA, the CDR3 is TGTGCCAGCAGGTCTACTAGCGACTTTCTCTACGAGCAGTACTTC. As protein: CASRSTSDFLYEQYF.